These T cell receptor beta chains were read from a single sample in a study of CD8 T cells in Susac syndrome. TCRdb used MiXCR to reprocess the immunoSEQ multiplex PCR reads, holding one entry per CDR3 protein. The sample lists about 190,000 distinct CDR3 sequences, 95% seen once, with less than 0.11% in the top ten. Sequencing input: CD4+ T cells from PBMCs. The receptor source for this set is a human donor in good health. CDR3s include the opening cysteine and the closing phenylalanine or tryptophan. D genes are given only for firm matches. Not all rows give a size; the values are once, few, many and, for expanded clones, a class.

>TRBV12-3/TRBV12-4|-|once|TRBJ2-4
TGTGCCAGCAGAGGGGACCTCAACCGGGGGAACATTCAGTACTTC
CASRGDLNRGNIQYF
>TRBV20-1|TRBD2|-|TRBJ2-3
TGCAGTGCTAGACTAGCGGGAGCGGATACGCAGTATTTT
CSARLAGADTQYF
>TRBV30|TRBD2|-|TRBJ2-1
TGTGCCTGTAAAGCGGGAGTTACCTACAATGAGCAGTTCTTC
CACKAGVTYNEQFF
>TRBV12-3/TRBV12-4|-|-|TRBJ1-6
TGTGCCAGCAGTTTGAGGGGGTCACCCCTCCACTTT
CASSLRGSPLHF
>TRBV3-1|-|-|TRBJ2-7
TGTGCCAGCAGCCAAGTAGCTAGGGGCGAGCAGTACTTC
CASSQVARGEQYF
>TRBV3-1|-|-|TRBJ2-7
TGTGCCGGCAAAAGGGGGACTTCCTACGAGCAGTACTTC
CAGKRGTSYEQYF
>TRBV29-1|-|-|TRBJ2-5
TGCAGCGTCCGGAGGGGGACAGAGACCCAGTACTTC
CSVRRGTETQYF
>TRBV3-1|-|-|TRBJ2-5
TGTGCCAGCAGCCAGAAAGAGACCCAGTACTTC
CASSQKETQYF
>TRBV7-9|TRBD1|-|TRBJ1-1
TGTGCCAGCAGCTCCCAGGCTGGGACAGGGAGGACTGAAGCTTTCTTT
CASSSQAGTGRTEAFF
>TRBV4-3|-|once|TRBJ2-1
TGCGCCAGCAGCCAGTCGACAGACAGCTCCTACAATGAGCAGTTCTTC
CASSQSTDSSYNEQFF
>TRBV6-5|-|once|TRBJ1-1
TGTGCCAGCAGCCGACAGGTTCCCGACATCACTGAAGCTTTCTTT
CASSRQVPDITEAFF
>TRBV30|-|-|TRBJ1-2
TGTGCCTCGGTGAGAGCTAACTATGGCTACACCTTC
CASVRANYGYTF
>TRBV7-9|-|-|TRBJ2-5
TGTGCCAGCAGCTTAGTCGACGGCCAAGAGACCCAGTACTTC
CASSLVDGQETQYF
>TRBV30|TRBD1|-|TRBJ1-2
TGTGCCTGGAGCGACAGGGGAGAATGCACCTTC
CAWSDRGECTF
>TRBV20-1|TRBD1|-|TRBJ1-1
TGCAGTGCTGGACAGGGGGCGTGGACTGAAGCTTTCTTT
CSAGQGAWTEAFF
>TRBV2|-|-|TRBJ2-3
TGTGCCAGCAGGCTTCTAGAAGTGGGCACAGATACGCAGTATTTT
CASRLLEVGTDTQYF
>TRBV29-1|-|-|TRBJ1-1
TGCAGCGTAAATCCAGGGACTGGAGCTTTCTTT
CSVNPGTGAFF
>TRBV6-2/TRBV6-3|-|-|TRBJ1-4
TGTGCCAGCAGTCCGGACGGACGGGATGAAAAACTGTTTTTT
CASSPDGRDEKLFF
>TRBV9|-|-|TRBJ1-5
TGTGCCAGCAGCCGAATTGGGGAGGGCAATCAGCCCCAGCATTTT
CASSRIGEGNQPQHF
>TRBV9|-|-|TRBJ1-2
TGTGCCAGCAGCGTAGGGTCAGGTAGTAGCTATGGCTACACCTTC
CASSVGSGSSYGYTF
>TRBV20-1|TRBD2|-|TRBJ2-7
TGCAGTGCTAGCGGACTAGCGGGCCCCTACGAGCAGTACTTC
CSASGLAGPYEQYF
>TRBV3-1|TRBD1|-|TRBJ1-5
TGTGCCAGCAGCCTCAGCGGGGGACAGCCTCTGAATCAGCCCCAGCATTTT
CASSLSGGQPLNQPQHF
>TRBV20-1|TRBD1|once|TRBJ1-5
TGCAGTGCTAGTCCAGGGGGGATTCAGCCCCAGCATTTT
CSASPGGIQPQHF
>TRBV30|-|-|TRBJ2-2
TGTGCCTGGACCACCACGTTGGGGTCCGGGGAGCTGTTTTTT
CAWTTTLGSGELFF
>TRBV18|TRBD1|-|TRBJ2-5
TGTGCCAGCTCACCGACGCAGGGGGCGGGAGAGACCCAGTACTTC
CASSPTQGAGETQYF
>TRBV3-1|-|-|TRBJ1-1
TGTGCCAGCAGCCCCAGGAGGGGGGACACTGAAGCTTTCTTT
CASSPRRGDTEAFF
>TRBV7-9|-|-|TRBJ2-3
TGTGCCAGCAGTCCTTGGGACAACACAGATACGCAGTATTTT
CASSPWDNTDTQYF
>TRBV7-2|-|-|TRBJ1-2
TGTGCCAGCAGCTCCCGCGGGGGCGATGGCTACACCTTC
CASSSRGGDGYTF
>TRBV24-1|-|-|TRBJ1-2
TGTGCCACCAGTGATTTCGGGGGCTACACCTTC
CATSDFGGYTF
>TRBV11-2|TRBD1|-|TRBJ2-1
TGTGCCAGCAGCCCCCCCGACAGGGCTGAGTTCTTC
CASSPPDRAEFF
>TRBV30|-|once|TRBJ2-3
TGTGCCTGGAGTGGGACCTTAGCGACGCAGTATTTT
CAWSGTLATQYF
>TRBV6-1|-|-|TRBJ1-6
TGTGCCAGCAGTGAAGTCGTCCCTCTCCACTTT
CASSEVVPLHF
>TRBV20-1|-|-|TRBJ1-1
TGCAGTGCTAGAGTCCCAGATGGGCAGGGGCACATTGAAGCTTTCTTT
CSARVPDGQGHIEAFF
>TRBV20-1|-|-|TRBJ1-1
TGCAGTGCTAGTGGTCGGGTCGTGAACACTGAAGCTTTCTTT
CSASGRVVNTEAFF
>TRBV3-1|-|-|TRBJ1-3
TGTGCCAGCACCGGGGGACACCCTGGAAACACCATATATTTT
CASTGGHPGNTIYF
>TRBV3-1|-|-|TRBJ2-3
TGTGCCAGCAGCCTCAAGAAATGGGGCGGCAGCACAGATACGCAGTATTTT
CASSLKKWGGSTDTQYF
>TRBV2|-|-|TRBJ2-5
TGTGCCAGCAGTGACCTCGGGACGGACCAAGAGACCCAGTACTTC
CASSDLGTDQETQYF
>TRBV5-1|-|once|TRBJ2-5
TGCGCCAGCAGCTTGACGACTACCCAAGAGACCCAGTACTTC
CASSLTTTQETQYF
>TRBV30|TRBD1|-|TRBJ1-2
TGTGCCTGGATATCCGGGACAGGGGGCGGCGGCTACACCTTC
CAWISGTGGGGYTF
>TRBV3-1|-|-|TRBJ2-4
TGTGCCAGCAGCCAAGGCGCTAGCGCAAACATTCAGTACTTC
CASSQGASANIQYF
>TRBV6-5|TRBD1|-|TRBJ1-5
TGTGCCAGCAGCACCGACAGGGAAGGAAATCAGCCCCAGCATTTT
CASSTDREGNQPQHF
>TRBV27|-|-|TRBJ1-1
TGTGCCAGCAGGTCTTTGGGCACTGAAGCTTTCTTT
CASRSLGTEAFF
>TRBV6-2/TRBV6-3|-|-|TRBJ2-7
TGTGCCAGCAGTTACGAGAGTGTCTACGAGCAGTACTTC
CASSYESVYEQYF
>TRBV18|-|-|TRBJ1-2
TGTGCCAGCTCACCGATACGAGGGGAAGGCTACACCTTC
CASSPIRGEGYTF
>TRBV6-6|-|-|TRBJ1-2
TGTGCCAGCAGGGAGGGCGGCGACTATGGCTACACCTTC
CASREGGDYGYTF
>TRBV10-3|TRBD2|-|TRBJ2-1
TGTGCCATCAGGAGACTAGCGGAGGACTACAATGAGCAGTTCTTC
CAIRRLAEDYNEQFF
>TRBV19|-|-|TRBJ1-1
TGTGCCAGTGAACCCAGACAGAACAATGAAGCTTTCTTT
CASEPRQNNEAFF
>TRBV15|-|-|TRBJ2-3
TGTGCCACCAGCAGAGAACCAGGCGCAGACACGCAGTATTTT
CATSREPGADTQYF
>TRBV10-3|-|-|TRBJ2-3
TGTGCCATCAGCCCGAGGGTTGGAGCAGATACGCAGTATTTT
CAISPRVGADTQYF